These 13 T cell receptor beta chains came from one sample sequenced in a study of cytomegalovirus exposure and HLA in healthy donors. PCR involved 60 Vbeta and 13 Jbeta primers. Here immunoSEQ multiplex PCR was the method, and the copy in TCRdb shows in-frame clones only, minus some. The table lists tens of thousands of clones, 85% to 95% of them singletons, with about 2.5% in the top ten. Sequencing input: PBMCs. These receptor sequences come from a woman aged 18 to 35 in good health and CMV-seronegative.

The gene calls are TRBV2 and TRBJ2-1, with 11 bases fitting TRBD2. Germline V gives CDR1 SNHLY, CDR2 FYNNEI. V lost 6 bases to trimming and J lost 1 base; unmatched junction nucleotides: 11. The CDR3 is made up of 18 amino acids. The chain's CDR3 is CASRSRLAGGRSYNEQFF. The CDR3 bases are TGTGCCAGCAGGTCGCGTCTAGCGGGAGGCCGGTCCTACAATGAGCAGTTCTTC.

The chain employs TRBV7-3 and TRBJ2-1; D remains ambiguous. The germline gives CDR1 SGHTA, CDR2 FQGTGA. V was trimmed by 5 bases and J by 0 bases, leaving 8 bases between them. This CDR3 region has 14 residues. The CDR3 bases are TGTGCCAGCAGCCTAGGCCACTCCTACAATGAGCAGTTCTTC. This sequence encodes CASSLGHSYNEQFF.

This sequence joins TRBV9 and TRBJ2-1, with a tentative D call TRBD2 (6 bases). Trimming removed 1 base from V and 0 bases from J, with 23 bases in between. Germline values: CDR1 SGDLS, CDR2 YYNGEE. This CDR3 has 20 amino acids. The CDR3 loop is CASSVFKGGSLPSSYNEQFF. For the CDR3, the DNA is TGTGCCAGCAGCGTATTTAAGGGAGGTTCCCTCCCTAGCTCCTACAATGAGCAGTTCTTC.

The J gene is TRBJ2-3, the V gene TRBV29-1; weak D call: TRBD2 (5 bases). The CDR3 covers 12 residues. The ends were cut back, 7 bases at V and 0 bases at J, with 8 bases in the middle. Germline V gene sequence: CDR1 SQVTM, CDR2 ANQGSEA. In nucleotides, the CDR3 is TGCAGCGGCCTAGCTAGCACAGATACGCAGTATTTT. It translates to CSGLASTDTQYF.

The J gene is TRBJ1-2, the V gene TRBV2, with D uncertain. Trimming pared 6 bases from V and 1 base from J, leaving 12 bases between. Looked up from germline, CDR1 is SNHLY and CDR2 is FYNNEI. The length of the CDR3 is 14 residues. This chain's CDR3 is CASSVSTLNYGYTF. The CDR3 nucleotides read TGTGCCAGCAGCGTCTCCACTCTTAACTATGGCTACACCTTC.

This rearrangement joins TRBV5-8 to TRBJ2-7, with a possible D match to TRBD2 (6 bases). The CDR3 has 12 amino acids. CDR1 SGHTS and CDR2 YDEGEE come from the germline V gene. The V and J ends lost 2 bases and 4 bases respectively, with 7 bases between them. CDR3 nucleotide sequence: TGTGCCAGCAGCTTCGGGGGTTACGAGCAGTACTTC. Translated, it gives CASSFGGYEQYF.

This clone appeared a few times. V usage is TRBV7-2 and J usage is TRBJ2-5, with TRBD2 identical over 7 bases. V was pared by 5 bases and J by 2 bases, with 11 bases of the junction left unmatched. Germline lookup yields CDR1 SGHTA and CDR2 FQGNSA. This CDR3 region has 16 residues. CDR3: CASSPSGGTVQETQYF. CDR3 sequence (DNA): TGTGCCAGCAGCCCATCCGGGGGGACTGTACAAGAGACCCAGTACTTC.

This clone was seen only once. V is TRBV5-1 and J is TRBJ1-2; no reliable D call. Trimming removed 5 bases from V and 8 bases from J, with 13 bases in between. The CDR3 consists of 12 residues. Germline V gene sequence: CDR1 SGHRS, CDR2 YFSETQ. The CDR3 loop is CASSLRSPGYTF. CDR3 DNA: TGCGCCAGCAGTTTGCGTTCCCCCGGCTACACCTTC.

The chain combines TRBV4-3 with TRBJ2-3; 10 bases agree with TRBD2. CDR1 LGHNA and CDR2 YSLEER come from the germline V gene. This CDR3 region has 17 residues. J gave up 5 bases and V 1 base, and 9 bases lay outside the gene matches. The CDR3 loop reads CASSQGPASGSRDTQYF. The CDR3 nucleotides read TGCGCCAGCAGCCAAGGCCCGGCTAGCGGGAGTAGAGATACGCAGTATTTT.

The chain carries TRBV7-3 and TRBJ2-3; 13 nucleotides line up with TRBD2. This CDR3 is built from 16 residues. Germline CDR1 is SGHTA and CDR2 is FQGTGA. J was trimmed by 2 bases and V by 5 bases; bases with no gene match: 4. As DNA, the CDR3 is TGTGCCAGCAGCCAGGGACTAGCGGGATACACAGATACGCAGTATTTT. Protein sequence: CASSQGLAGYTDTQYF.

The chain uses TRBV9 and TRBJ2-1; 15 nucleotides match TRBD2. CDR1 is SGDLS and CDR2 is YYNGEE in the germline V gene. CDR3 length equals 19 residues. V lost 4 bases, J lost 5 bases, and 13 bases stayed unmatched. The CDR3: CASSLSPGTSGRSNNEQFF. CDR3 coding DNA: TGTGCCAGCAGCCTGAGCCCCGGGACTAGCGGGAGGTCAAACAATGAGCAGTTCTTC.

The chain couples TRBV4-3 to TRBJ2-1; 7 positions match TRBD2. J was trimmed by 10 bases and V by 2 bases; bases with no gene match: 11. Germline V gene data show CDR1 as LGHNA and CDR2 as YSLEER. The CDR3 sequence is 15 residues long. The chain's CDR3 is CASSQTQRMGGEQFF. The CDR3 DNA sequence: TGCGCCAGCAGCCAAACCCAGAGAATGGGGGGGGAGCAGTTCTTC.

This clone was detected only once. The rearrangement uses TRBV18 and TRBJ2-3; 12 nucleotides align to TRBD2. From germline, CDR1 is KGHSH and CDR2 LQKENI. The CDR3 is made up of 19 amino acids. J gave up 3 bases and V 1 base, and 11 bases lay outside the gene matches. The CDR3 is CASSPLFLAGGPKTDTQYF. CDR3 nucleotides: TGTGCCAGCTCACCACTCTTTCTAGCGGGAGGGCCGAAGACAGATACGCAGTATTTT.